This TCR beta chain was recovered during a study of blood T cell repertoires in COVID-19. The overall study: PBMCs, B-cell-depleted T cells, or T cells provided the cDNA or gDNA that made up the material.

Methods used by the authors: By means of reference gene primer amplification, nucleated cell counts were estimated. This table comes from immunoSEQ multiplex PCR, and its TCRdb copy is limited to in-frame clones, with some not included. The DNA was the basis for D and trimming; V, J and clone size are from that table. The sample carries approximately 68,000 clones, about 81% recorded once. The germline V gene encodes CDR1 MNHEY and CDR2 SMNVEV (reference sequence). Trimming cost V 7 bases and J 4 bases, with 13 bases left between them. The CDR3 runs 14 residues. This chain joins TRBV27 and TRBJ2-2; D gene ambiguous. Specimen: peripheral blood. The clonotype comes from a human donor in a cohort sampled during active COVID-19. CDR3 DNA: TGTGCCAGCACCCTTGCCACTCCCACCGGGGAGCTGTTTTTT. Translated, it gives CASTLATPTGELFF.